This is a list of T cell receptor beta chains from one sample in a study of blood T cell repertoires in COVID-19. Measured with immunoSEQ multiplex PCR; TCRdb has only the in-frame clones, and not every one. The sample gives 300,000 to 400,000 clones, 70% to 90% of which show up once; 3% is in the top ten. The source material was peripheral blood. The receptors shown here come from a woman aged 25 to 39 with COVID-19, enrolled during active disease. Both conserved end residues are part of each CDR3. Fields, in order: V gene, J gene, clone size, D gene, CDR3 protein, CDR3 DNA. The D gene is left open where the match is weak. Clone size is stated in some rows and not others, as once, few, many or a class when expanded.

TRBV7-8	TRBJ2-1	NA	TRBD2	CASSLAIGLASNEQFF	TGTGCCAGCAGCTTAGCGATAGGACTAGCCTCCAATGAGCAGTTCTTC
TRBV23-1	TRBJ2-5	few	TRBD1	CASRQGKETQYF	TGCGCCAGCCGACAGGGGAAAGAGACCCAGTACTTC
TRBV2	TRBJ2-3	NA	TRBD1	CASSSGTVSTDTQYF	TGTGCCAGCAGTTCCGGGACAGTCAGCACAGATACGCAGTATTTT
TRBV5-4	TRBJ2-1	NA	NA	CASSPHGAGGNEQFF	TGTGCCAGCAGCCCGCACGGAGCAGGGGGGAATGAGCAGTTCTTC
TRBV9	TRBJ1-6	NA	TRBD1	CASSVDGTGDRPLHF	TGTGCCAGCAGCGTAGACGGGACAGGGGATCGTCCCCTCCACTTT
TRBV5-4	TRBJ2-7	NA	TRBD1	CASSLAPGQGLLSYEQYF	TGTGCCAGCAGCTTAGCCCCGGGACAGGGCTTACTCTCCTACGAGCAGTACTTC
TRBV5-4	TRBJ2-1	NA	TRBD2	CASSPGLAVYNEQFF	TGTGCCAGCAGCCCGGGACTAGCGGTGTACAATGAGCAGTTCTTC
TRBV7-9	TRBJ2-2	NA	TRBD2	CASRNPAGGPSGELFF	TGTGCCAGCAGAAATCCAGCGGGAGGGCCCTCCGGGGAGCTGTTTTTT
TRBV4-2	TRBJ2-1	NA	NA	CASSRRGEGTYNEQFF	TGTGCCAGCAGCCGAAGGGGGGAGGGCACCTACAATGAGCAGTTCTTC
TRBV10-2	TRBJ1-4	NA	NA	CASSERWEKLFF	TGCGCCAGCAGTGAACGGTGGGAAAAACTGTTTTTT
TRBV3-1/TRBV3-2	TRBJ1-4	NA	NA	CASSQGVRTNEKLFF	TGTGCCAGCAGCCAAGGTGTGAGAACTAATGAAAAACTGTTTTTT
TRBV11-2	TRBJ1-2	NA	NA	CASSLPSLGSYGYTF	TGTGCCAGCAGCTTGCCGTCGCTGGGGAGCTATGGCTACACCTTC
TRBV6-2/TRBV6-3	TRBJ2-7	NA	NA	CASSKFRDFAYEQYF	TGTGCCAGCAGTAAGTTCAGGGACTTTGCCTACGAGCAGTACTTC
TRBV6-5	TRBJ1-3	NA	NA	CASSYFPGAGNTIYF	TGTGCCAGCAGTTATTTTCCTGGAGCTGGAAACACCATATATTTT
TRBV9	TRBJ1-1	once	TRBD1	CASSVARQGNTEAFF	TGTGCCAGCAGCGTAGCCAGACAGGGGAACACTGAAGCTTTCTTT
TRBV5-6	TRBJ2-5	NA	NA	CASRRLHRGRVETQYF	TGTGCCAGCAGACGACTTCACAGGGGGAGGGTAGAGACCCAGTACTTC
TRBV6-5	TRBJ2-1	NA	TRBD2	CASSYSQGGNEQFF	TGTGCCAGCAGTTATTCCCAGGGAGGGAATGAGCAGTTCTTC